These T cell receptor beta chains were read from a single sample in a study of cytomegalovirus exposure and HLA in healthy donors. Here immunoSEQ multiplex PCR was the method, and the copy in TCRdb shows in-frame clones only, minus some. The table records under 150,000 clones, approximately 80% of them present only once. Material: PBMCs. These receptors were collected from a man between 18 and 29 years old in good health and CMV-seronegative. Each CDR3 is given with its conserved first and last residue. Not all rows give a size; the values are once, few, many and, for expanded clones, a class.

>-|TRBV5-1|TRBJ2-1
CASSLAPSSYNEQFF
>-|TRBV11-2|TRBJ2-7
CASSLVHSKEQYF
>-|TRBV7-2|TRBJ2-7
CASSWTGTGGYEQYF
>few|TRBV19|TRBJ2-1
CASSIVFRGGYYNEQFF
>-|TRBV28|TRBJ1-1
CASSAPGQGVWTEAFF
>-|TRBV6-1|TRBJ2-2
CASGRVGTGELFF
>few|TRBV19|TRBJ1-5
CASSFRDTYGNQPQHF
>-|TRBV5-1|TRBJ1-1
CASTPSMRTGAMNTEAFF
>-|TRBV5-8|TRBJ2-5
CASTLGVGGPGETQYF
>-|TRBV4-1|TRBJ2-5
CASSQGQIETQYF
>-|TRBV7-3|TRBJ2-3
CASSFEGAADTQYF
>-|TRBV4-2|TRBJ2-1
CASSQDWRGPYNEQFF
>-|TRBV7-8|TRBJ1-2
CASSFATGGARYGYTF
>-|TRBV5-4|TRBJ2-1
CASSSILGGDEQFF
>-|TRBV10-2|TRBJ2-7
CASSEFRGKGYEQYF
>-|TRBV18|TRBJ1-4
CASSPLKTGVNEKLFF
>few|TRBV13|-
CASSPRTSGGPLTYEQYF
>-|TRBV7-9|TRBJ1-1
CASSQDRVPNTEAFF
>few|TRBV2|TRBJ2-5
CASSPGVGGGLETQYF
>-|TRBV9|TRBJ2-7
CASSVGLRQGDEQYF
>once|TRBV9|TRBJ2-5
CASSVIADQETQYF
>-|TRBV7-2|TRBJ2-7
CASSRKGGTEYSYEQYF
>once|TRBV7-9|TRBJ1-3
CASSFKLESSGNTIYF
>once|TRBV27|TRBJ2-1
CASSLDRPYNEQFF
>-|TRBV5-4|TRBJ2-5
CASSIGQEKETQYF
>-|TRBV18|TRBJ2-1
CASSPPPPGPLYNEQFF
>-|TRBV28|TRBJ2-7
CASSLYPDRAYEQYF
>-|TRBV4-1|TRBJ1-6
CASSLDRSFNSPLHF
>-|TRBV5-1|TRBJ2-1
CASSLMRGGWYNEQFF
>once|TRBV7-9|TRBJ2-1
CASSELASHNEQFF
>-|TRBV5-1|TRBJ2-5
CASRLRTGAGETQYF
>-|TRBV10-2|TRBJ2-7
CASSEGTGVGYEQYF
>-|TRBV30|TRBJ1-6
CAWSVGGGNSPLHF
>-|TRBV15|TRBJ2-1
CATSSLLGEQFF
>few|TRBV5-1|-
CASSLEQVAYEQYF
>-|TRBV18|TRBJ2-5
CASSTGQGETQYF
>-|TRBV6-5|TRBJ2-3
CASRQREGGTQYF
>-|TRBV28|TRBJ1-6
CASSLGSGGIGSPLHF
>-|TRBV5-1|TRBJ2-3
CASSVSGRKDTQYF
>-|TRBV10-3|TRBJ1-1
CAIVAQEGVYAEAFF
>-|TRBV6-1|TRBJ2-7
CASSGTLSYEQYF
>-|TRBV27|TRBJ2-1
CASSLVSGQYNEQFF
>-|TRBV7-6|TRBJ1-1
CASSLRSPDRGLDTEAFF
>-|TRBV7-9|TRBJ1-6
CASSQTGRNSPLHF
>-|TRBV6-5|TRBJ1-2
CAVGQSYGYTF